This T cell receptor (beta chain) was identified in a study of identifying expanded T cells in peripheral blood. Generated by immunoSEQ multiplex PCR, the TCRdb table keeps only in-frame clones and is missing some. The sample holds more than 95,000 clones, about four fifths seen once. The CDR3 is 17 amino acids. CDR1 is MGHRA, CDR2 YSYEKL, per germline. Trimming removed 1 base from V and 0 bases from J, with 13 bases in between. Concerning this clone: Its antigen is not known.

Study findings and constraints: Across healthy donors, higher total template counts meant significantly greater roughly 2-week count variance.

No infections or other immune events were documented during collection. The chain couples TRBV4-1 to TRBJ1-5; D unclear. The TCR was taken from a person aged 18 to 75 in good health. Sequencing input: blood. Written as DNA, the CDR3 is TGCGCCAGCAGCCAAGGAGGTTCCCTCGTTAGCAATCAGCCCCAGCATTTT. Translated: CASSQGGSLVSNQPQHF.